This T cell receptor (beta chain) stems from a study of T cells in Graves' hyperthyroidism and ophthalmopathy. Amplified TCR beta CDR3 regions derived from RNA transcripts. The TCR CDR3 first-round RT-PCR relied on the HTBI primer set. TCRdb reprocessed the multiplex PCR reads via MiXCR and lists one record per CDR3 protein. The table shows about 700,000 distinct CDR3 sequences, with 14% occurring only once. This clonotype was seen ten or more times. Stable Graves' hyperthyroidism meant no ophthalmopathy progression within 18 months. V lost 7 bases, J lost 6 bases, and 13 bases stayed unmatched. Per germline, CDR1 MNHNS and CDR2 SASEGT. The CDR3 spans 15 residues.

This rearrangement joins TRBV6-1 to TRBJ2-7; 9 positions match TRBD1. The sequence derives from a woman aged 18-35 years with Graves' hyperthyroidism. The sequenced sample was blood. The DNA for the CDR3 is TGTGCCAGCACCCATCAGGGGACAGGGCAGAGCGAGCAGTACTTC. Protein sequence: CASTHQGTGQSEQYF.